One and the same sample provided the 23 T cell receptor beta chains below, sequenced in a study of Graves' ophthalmopathy and Graves' hyperthyroidism (dated by TCRdb to the late 2010s). TCRdb shows the sequencer as Illumina HiSeq 2000. TCR beta CDR3 regions were amplified from RNA transcripts for repertoire sequencing. The first round of RT-PCR was done with HTBI primers and the Qiagen OneStep RT-PCR kit, and was followed by a second round of multiplex PCR, then size selection and purification. TCRdb reprocessed the public reads (quality trimming at Q25 with fastp, clone calling with MiXCR) and kept in-frame beta chains. Entries are consolidated by CDR3 protein sequence, retaining the most common genes and DNA. A total of more than 550,000 distinct CDR3 sequences appear in this sample, more than 40% of them only once. Jointly, the top ten make up over 2.5% of the sample. The source material was peripheral blood. These receptors all stem from an adult man with Graves' ophthalmopathy.

This chain links TRBV6-1 with TRBJ1-5; 12 bases align to TRBD1. V gave up 7 bases and J gave up 4 bases; unmatched junction bases: 8. Germline V gives CDR1 MNHNS, CDR2 SASEGT. This CDR3 spans 16 amino acids. The CDR3 nucleotides read TGTGCCAGCAACCTACGGGACAGGGGGCTGAATCAGCCCCAGCATTTT. Translating gives CASNLRDRGLNQPQHF.

The V call is TRBV5-8, the J call TRBJ1-3, with D possibly TRBD1 on 6 matching bases. Germline CDR1 SGHTS, CDR2 YDEGEE. CDR3 length: 16 residues. The ends were cut back, 4 bases at V and 0 bases at J, with 14 bases in the middle. In DNA, the CDR3 is TGTGCCAGCAGCCAAAAAGCAGGGGACTCTGGAAACACCATATATTTT. Translation gives CASSQKAGDSGNTIYF.

The rearrangement joins TRBV10-3 to TRBJ1-2; possibly TRBD1 for D (5 bases). CDR1 is ENHRY, CDR2 SYGVKD, per germline. The CDR3 spans 14 residues. The ends were cut back, 6 bases at V and 0 bases at J, with 11 bases in the middle. The CDR3 bases are TGTGCCATCAGCGAGGGGTCTTCTAACTATGGCTACACCTTC. This sequence encodes CAISEGSSNYGYTF.

This clonotype appeared a single time. The chain employs TRBV20-1 and TRBJ1-4; 7 positions agree with TRBD1. The V segment lost 6 bases and the J segment 3 bases; nucleotides outside the gene matches: 10. The CDR3 covers 15 residues. Per the germline V gene, CDR1 is DFQATT and CDR2 is SNEGSKA (reference sequence). The CDR3 DNA is TGCAGTGCCCCACCAGAGCAGGGGGCTAATGAAAAACTGTTTTTT. Protein: CSAPPEQGANEKLFF.

The table lists this clonotype with a count of one. This rearrangement joins TRBV29-1 to TRBJ1-2; 7 positions agree with TRBD1. The V and J ends lost 6 bases and 5 bases, in that order; junction bases with no gene match: 9. This CDR3 is 13 amino acids long. The V gene's germline CDR1 is SQVTM and CDR2 ANQGSEA. The CDR3: CSVAGTVGYGYTF. The DNA for the CDR3 is TGCAGCGTCGCCGGGACAGTTGGATATGGCTACACCTTC.

This clonotype was detected many times. Written as DNA, the CDR3 is TGTGCCACCAGCAGAGTTCGGGGAAACGGATTCGAGACCCAGTACTTC. Translated, it gives CATSRVRGNGFETQYF. The chain couples TRBV15 to TRBJ2-5; perhaps TRBD2 as D (5 bases). Germline V gene data show CDR1 as LNHNV and CDR2 as YYDKDF (reference sequence). The CDR3 totals 16 residues. V lost 1 base and J 5 bases, leaving 17 bases between the germline ends. Full variable domain (remainder filled in from reference TRBV15 and TRBJ2-5): DAMVIQNPRYQVTQFGKPVTLSCSQTLNHNVMYWYQQKSSQAPKLLFHYYDKDFNNEADTPDNFQSRRPNTSFCFLDIRSPGLGDTAMYLCATSRVRGNGFETQYFGPGTRLLVL.

This clonotype was counted a few times. CDR3 coding DNA: TGTGCCAGCAGCGTGAACAGGGGCGGCGATGGCTACACCTTC. It is translated as CASSVNRGGDGYTF. V is TRBV9 and J is TRBJ1-2; 7 bases fit TRBD1. This CDR3 is built from 14 residues. The germline V gene has CDR1 SGDLS and CDR2 YYNGEE. V shed 2 bases, J shed 6 bases, and the junction held 7 bases outside the gene matches.

In its sample, this clonotype was seen many times. This chain joins TRBV20-1 and TRBJ2-5, with D unresolved. This CDR3 contains 12 residues. V dropped 3 bases and J dropped 7 bases, with 12 bases sitting between them. The germline gives CDR1 DFQATT, CDR2 SNEGSKA (reference sequence). This chain's CDR3 is CSARFPGGTQYF. In DNA, the CDR3 is TGCAGTGCTAGGTTCCCCGGCGGGACCCAGTACTTC.

Comments on this clonotype: It is unclear where the CDR3 begins or ends on the DNA, so no DNA is shown, and the CDR3 is as TCRdb lists it. V and J are TRBV10-3 and TRBJ1-6; the table's D gene call, TRBD1, was not cross checked with the DNA. The CDR3 has 15 residues if both end residues are counted. Per germline, CDR1 ENHRY and CDR2 SYGVKD. The CDR3 protein is CAICSASRGDSPLHF.

This clonotype has a count of ten or more. V and J are TRBV13 and TRBJ1-6; 8 bases are a match to TRBD1. The junction had 7 bases not matched to a gene; V was cut back by 1 base and J by 5 bases. Germline lookup yields CDR1 PRHDT and CDR2 FYEKMQ (reference sequence). The CDR3 consists of 17 residues. DNA of the CDR3: TGTGCCAGCAGCTTAGTCGGGACAGGCGTTGATAATTCACCCCTCCACTTT. Protein sequence: CASSLVGTGVDNSPLHF.

This clonotype was recorded a few times. The genes are TRBV30 and TRBJ1-1; 8 positions agree with TRBD1. The CDR3 extends over 13 amino acids. CDR1 and CDR2 (germline): GTSNPN, SVGIG (reference sequence). V was pared by 4 bases and J by 6 bases, with 7 bases of the junction left unmatched. The chain's CDR3 is CAWIRTGFSEAFF. As DNA, the CDR3 is TGTGCCTGGATACGGACAGGGTTCTCTGAAGCTTTCTTT.

The genes are TRBV12-3 or TRBV12-4 and TRBJ2-5; D unclear. The germline V and J ends were trimmed by 2 bases and 3 bases, with 16 bases remaining between them. The CDR3 length is 16 residues. Written as DNA, the CDR3 is TGTGCCAGCAGTTTATTCTCTTGGGCTAACGAAGAGACCCAGTACTTC. It codes for CASSLFSWANEETQYF.

This clonotype came up many times. The chain uses TRBV10-3 and TRBJ1-1; 10 bases fit TRBD1. The CDR3 sequence is 14 residues long. The germline gives CDR1 ENHRY, CDR2 SYGVKD. Unmatched junction bases numbered 2, after V lost 0 bases and J lost 7 bases. The CDR3 sequence: CAISESTGGYEAFF. CDR3 coding DNA: TGTGCCATCAGTGAGTCGACAGGGGGCTATGAAGCTTTCTTT.

Comments on this clonotype: Possible read error: a much larger clone is one base away. The rearrangement links TRBV7-9 to TRBJ2-7, with 14 nucleotides matching TRBD2. Germline assignment: CDR1 SEHNR and CDR2 FQNEAQ (reference sequence). The CDR3 covers 18 residues. V shed 0 bases, J shed 9 bases, and the junction held 13 bases outside the gene matches. CDR3 sequence reads: CASSLAATSGRAARGQYF. The CDR3 nucleotides are TGTGCCAGCAGCTTAGCTGCGACTAGCGGGAGGGCCGCTCGTGGGCAGTACTTC.

V and J are TRBV19 and TRBJ1-6; perhaps TRBD1 as D (5 bases). Trimming removed 6 bases at V and 7 bases at J, with 13 bases between. Germline V lookup: CDR1 LNHDA, CDR2 SQIVND (reference sequence). This CDR3 is built from 14 residues. CDR3: CASRDGALNSPLHF. The CDR3 DNA is TGTGCCAGTAGGGACGGGGCCCTCAATTCACCCCTCCACTTT.

To note about this clonotype: The junction departs from germline at one end; a sequencing error may be responsible. The rearrangement links TRBV11-2 to TRBJ2-2; TRBD1 matches at 10 bases. CDR1 and CDR2 from the germline V gene are SGHAT and FQNNGV. This CDR3 is built from 18 residues. In DNA, the CDR3 is TGTGCCAGCAGCCTAGAAGACTTCCGGGACAGGGGAACCGGGGAGCTGTTTTTT. It encodes CASSLEDFRDRGTGELFF.

This clonotype was observed many times. This rearrangement joins TRBV6-5 to TRBJ2-5; 12 bases map to TRBD2. Per the germline V gene, CDR1 is MNHEY and CDR2 is SVGAGI. The trim removed 6 bases at V and 3 bases at J, leaving 8 bases unmatched. The CDR3 is made up of 16 amino acids. DNA of the CDR3: TGTGCCAGCAGCTCTGGGACTAGCGGGTTGAAAGAGACCCAGTACTTC. This translates into CASSSGTSGLKETQYF.

This clonotype was counted at least ten times. The chain employs TRBV9 and TRBJ2-2, with 8 bases matching TRBD2. The V and J ends lost 0 bases and 6 bases, in that order; junction bases with no gene match: 10. Germline CDR1 and CDR2: SGDLS and YYNGEE. The CDR3 covers 17 residues. Written as DNA, the CDR3 is TGTGCCAGCAGCGTAGGTGCGGGGGGCGCCATATCCGGGGAGCTGTTTTTT. Translated: CASSVGAGGAISGELFF.

V is TRBV2 and J is TRBJ2-7; TRBD1 matches at 7 bases. Trimming took 6 bases from V and 4 from J; bases not matched to a gene: 18. The germline CDR1 and CDR2 sequences are SNHLY and FYNNEI. The CDR3 sequence is 17 residues long. CDR3 sequence reads: CASRLRGLDTEAYEQYF. Here the CDR3 DNA reads TGTGCCAGCAGATTAAGGGGGCTCGACACTGAAGCATACGAGCAGTACTTC. The variable domain in full, with the rest retrieved from reference TRBV2 and TRBJ2-7, is EPEVTQTPSHQVTQMGQEVILRCVPISNHLYFYWYRQILGQKVEFLVSFYNNEISEKSEIFDDQFSVERPDGSNFTLKIRSTKLEDSAMYFCASRLRGLDTEAYEQYFGPGTRLTVT.

This clonotype has more than one count but fewer than ten. The chain couples TRBV20-1 to TRBJ2-2; D remains ambiguous. The CDR3 spans 13 residues. The V and J ends lost 0 bases and 6 bases respectively, with 8 bases between them. Germline CDR1 and CDR2: DFQATT and SNEGSKA (reference sequence). The CDR3 region has the DNA TGCAGTGCTAGAGAAACTTACGCCGGGGAGCTGTTTTTT. Translation: CSARETYAGELFF.

The V and J genes are TRBV19 and TRBJ1-2, with D unclear. Germline CDR1 LNHDA, CDR2 SQIVND (reference sequence). The CDR3 loop spans 14 amino acids. Trimming took 10 bases from V and 3 from J, leaving 18 bases between them. The CDR3 sequence: CATAVRAFDYGYTF. DNA for the CDR3: TGTGCCACCGCGGTGCGGGCCTTTGACTATGGCTACACCTTC.

CDR3 sequence: CAISAQGNSPLHF. DNA of the CDR3: TGTGCCATCAGTGCGCAGGGGAATTCACCCCTCCACTTT. The rearrangement uses TRBV10-3 and TRBJ1-6; D might be TRBD1 (6 bases). Germline CDR1 is ENHRY and CDR2 is SYGVKD. The CDR3 covers 13 residues. V was clipped by 4 bases and J by 7 bases, with 8 bases between them.

Many counts were recorded for this clonotype. This rearrangement joins TRBV24-1 to TRBJ2-7; 7 nucleotides match TRBD1. The germline CDR1 and CDR2 sequences are KGHDR and SFDVKD. The V gene end was trimmed by 3 bases and the J gene end by 6 bases; junction bases not matched to a gene: 10. There are 15 residues in the CDR3. In DNA, the CDR3 is TGTGCCACCAGTGATACAAGGGGGCGCGGAAGCGAGCAGTACTTC. Protein product: CATSDTRGRGSEQYF.